This T cell receptor (beta chain) came from a study of blood T cell repertoires in COVID-19. About the research overall: COVID-19 samples from acute and convalescent phases originated in the United States, Italy and Spain.

All enrollees were roughly 18 to 95 years old and from 20 to 30 US areas. Assignment of participants to cohorts was predicated upon participant-reported clinical history. As originally analysed: Estimated nucleated cell counts came from reference gene primer amplification. Sequencing used immunoSEQ multiplex PCR; TCRdb keeps in-frame clones, though not all of them. From that table come the V and J calls and clone size; the DNA was used to work out D and trimming. The data hold around 250,000 clones, with more than 75% observed a single time. Unmatched junction bases numbered 8, after V lost 3 bases and J lost 6 bases. This CDR3 contains 15 residues. Germline loops: CDR1 LNHNV, CDR2 YYDKDF (reference sequence).

The genes are TRBV15 and TRBJ2-1; the match to TRBD2 covers 7 bases. The sequencing input was PBMCs or T cells enriched from blood (not recorded which). This TCR derives from a woman in her forties or fifties who had recovered from COVID-19. CDR3 loop: CATSRDTSALNEQFF. In DNA form, the CDR3 reads TGTGCCACCAGCAGGGATACTAGCGCGCTCAATGAGCAGTTCTTC.